The source of this TCR beta chain is a study of T cells in Graves' hyperthyroidism and ophthalmopathy. About the research overall: The blood sample was taken at first diagnosis, before treatment began.

This CDR3 is 14 amino acids long. V was clipped by 6 bases and J by 5 bases; unmatched bases: 7. The source material, RNA transcripts, was used to amplify TCR beta CDR3 regions. RT-PCR in the first round (using the HTBI primer set) targeted the TCR CDR3. Using its own MiXCR run on the multiplex PCR reads, TCRdb lists one record per CDR3 protein. The repertoire holds about 640,000 distinct CDR3 sequences, with under 25% as singletons. Study observations and caveats: In the analysis, a 13 V-J model separated ophthalmopathy from stable hyperthyroidism. The model foresaw ophthalmopathy a median approximately 6.1 months prior to onset.

This clonotype has just a few counts. The target antigen is unknown. A patient was excluded if there was uncontrolled infection, other autoimmune disease, pregnancy or lactation. This chain joins TRBV12-3 or TRBV12-4 and TRBJ1-5; TRBD1 agrees at 7 bases. The TCR originated in a man aged 25-40 years with Graves' ophthalmopathy. The sequenced material came from blood. As DNA, the CDR3 is TGTGCCAGCAGACTAACAGGGGTTCATCAGCCCCAGCATTTT. Translation: CASRLTGVHQPQHF.